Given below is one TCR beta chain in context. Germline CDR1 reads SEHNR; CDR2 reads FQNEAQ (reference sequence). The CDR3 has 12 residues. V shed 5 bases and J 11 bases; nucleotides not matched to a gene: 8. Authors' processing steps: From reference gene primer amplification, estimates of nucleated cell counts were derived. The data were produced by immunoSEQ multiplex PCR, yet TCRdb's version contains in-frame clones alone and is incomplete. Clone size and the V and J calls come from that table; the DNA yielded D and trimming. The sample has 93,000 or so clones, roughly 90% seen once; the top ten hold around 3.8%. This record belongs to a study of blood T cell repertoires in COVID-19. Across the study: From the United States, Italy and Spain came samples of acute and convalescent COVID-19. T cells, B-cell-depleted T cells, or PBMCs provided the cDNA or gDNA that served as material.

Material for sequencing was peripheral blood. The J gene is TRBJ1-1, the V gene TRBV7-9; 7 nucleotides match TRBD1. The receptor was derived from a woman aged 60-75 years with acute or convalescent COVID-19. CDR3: CASSPTGYGAFF. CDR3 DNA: TGTGCCAGCAGCCCGACAGGGTACGGGGCTTTCTTT.